Following are 14 T cell receptor beta chains from one sample sequenced in a study of blood T cells in healthy people across ages (dated by TCRdb to 2015 to 2017). The library was prepared using 5' RACE. The data were produced on an Illumina HiSeq 2500. The second PCR ran for roughly 6 to 11 cycles and used a J-beta primer mix along with a sample-barcoded 5' primer. The raw public reads went through TCRdb reprocessing: fastp at Q25, MiXCR clone calling, in-frame beta chains kept. Here each entry gathers all rows of one CDR3 protein and keeps the most common genes and DNA. Present in this sample are fewer than 900,000 distinct CDR3 sequences, about 42% of which were seen just once. Approximately 22% of the sample comes from the top ten. The material sequenced was blood. The origin of the receptors is a woman in her sixties or seventies in good health.

This chain connects TRBV5-1 to TRBJ1-4, with a weak D call TRBD1 (6 bases). V lost 0 bases, J lost 4 bases, and 7 bases lay in between. Looked up from germline, CDR1 is SGHRS and CDR2 is YFSETQ. This CDR3 is 14 amino acids long. Written as DNA, the CDR3 is TGCGCCAGCAGCTTGGGACAGGTTAATGAAAAACTGTTTTTT. Protein product: CASSLGQVNEKLFF.

This chain connects TRBV6-2 or TRBV6-3 to TRBJ2-1; 9 bases agree with TRBD1. From germline, CDR1 is MNHEY and CDR2 SVGEGT. The CDR3 consists of 17 residues. V lost 6 bases to trimming and J lost 7 bases; unmatched junction nucleotides: 16. CDR3 sequence (DNA): TGTGCCAGCAGCTACACCCTGTGGGACAGGGAGGGGAATGAGCAGTTCTTC. It yields the protein CASSYTLWDREGNEQFF.

This chain links TRBV5-1 with TRBJ1-1, with a weak D call TRBD1 (6 bases). Germline V lookup: CDR1 SGHRS, CDR2 YFSETQ. The CDR3 has 15 amino acids. V shed 4 bases and J shed 3 bases, with 16 bases lying between them. The CDR3 is CASSGNRDLYTEAFF. Here the CDR3 DNA reads TGCGCCAGCAGCGGAAACAGGGATTTATACACTGAAGCTTTCTTT. The variable domain in full, with the rest retrieved from reference TRBV5-1 and TRBJ1-1, is KAGVTQTPRYLIKTRGQQVTLSCSPISGHRSVSWYQQTPGQGLQFLFEYFSETQRNKGNFPGRFSGRQFSNSRSEMNVSTLELGDSALYLCASSGNRDLYTEAFFGQGTRLTVV.

V and J are TRBV5-1 and TRBJ1-5; D unresolved. The germline V gene encodes CDR1 SGHRS and CDR2 YFSETQ. Trimming cost V 0 bases and J 9 bases, with 10 bases left between them. This CDR3 spans 13 amino acids. The CDR3: CASSLVVEGPQHF. CDR3 DNA sequence: TGCGCCAGCAGCTTGGTTGTCGAGGGGCCCCAGCATTTT.

This clonotype was seen just once. This rearrangement joins TRBV4-3 to TRBJ2-7; tentative D call: TRBD1 (5 bases). This CDR3 is 15 amino acids long. The ends were cut back, 1 base at V and 3 bases at J, with 13 bases in the middle. Germline-derived CDR1 and CDR2 are LGHNA and YSLEER. CDR3 nucleotides: TGCGCCAGCAGCCAAGGTGGAATAGGGGACTACGAGCAGTACTTC. This sequence encodes CASSQGGIGDYEQYF.

This clonotype occurred once. V usage is TRBV6-2 or TRBV6-3 and J usage is TRBJ2-1; D is unresolved. Trimming cost V 3 bases and J 4 bases, with 10 bases left between them. CDR3 length: 14 amino acids. CDR1 and CDR2 (germline): MNHEY, SVGEGT. In DNA form, the CDR3 reads TGTGCCAGCAGTTATCACACTGGATACAATGAGCAGTTCTTC. Translation: CASSYHTGYNEQFF.

CDR3 in amino acids: CASTTGTYEQFF. The DNA for the CDR3 is TGTGCCAGCACGACCGGGACTTATGAGCAGTTCTTC. The genes are TRBV7-6 and TRBJ2-1; TRBD2 might be the D (6 bases). This CDR3 has 12 residues. Trimming stripped 7 bases from V and 8 bases from J, with 12 bases between. Looked up from germline, CDR1 is SGHVS and CDR2 is FNYEAQ.

This chain links TRBV18 with TRBJ2-4; possibly TRBD1 for D (5 bases). The end of the DNA is better explained by TRBJ2-7, so the J call may be wrong. This CDR3 has 16 amino acids. Germline V gives CDR1 KGHSH, CDR2 LQKENI. CDR3 coding DNA: TGTGCCAGCTCACCACCGTGGATAGGGGAAGGCTACGAGCAGTACTTC. Translation: CASSPPWIGEGYEQYF.

This clonotype appeared a single time. The chain couples TRBV10-3 to TRBJ1-6, with D possibly being TRBD1 (6 bases). This CDR3 is built from 14 residues. Trimming left V 5 bases short and J 7 bases short, with 12 bases between. Looked up from germline, CDR1 is ENHRY and CDR2 is SYGVKD. For the CDR3, the DNA is TGTGCCATCAGTTTTGGACAGCTCAATTCACCCCTCCACTTT. The encoded protein is CAISFGQLNSPLHF.

This clonotype was detected many times. J is TRBJ1-2 and V is TRBV7-2, with 7 bases that match TRBD1. Per germline, CDR1 SGHTA and CDR2 FQGNSA. V shed 1 base, J shed 4 bases, and the junction held 6 bases outside the gene matches. There are 15 residues in the CDR3. The CDR3 nucleotides are TGTGCCAGCAGCTTAGGACAGGGCCCACGCTATGGCTACACCTTC. It translates to CASSLGQGPRYGYTF.

The chain couples TRBV6-5 to TRBJ2-7; 8 nucleotides match TRBD1. The CDR3 has 16 amino acids. The V gene end was trimmed by 0 bases and the J gene end by 3 bases; junction bases not matched to a gene: 7. Per germline, CDR1 MNHEY and CDR2 SVGAGI. The CDR3 reads CASSYSMTGAVYEQYF. CDR3 nucleotide sequence: TGTGCCAGCAGTTACTCGATGACAGGGGCCGTCTACGAGCAGTACTTC.

V is TRBV6-5 and J is TRBJ2-7; 9 positions match TRBD2. The CDR3 is 18 residues long. Germline trimming cut 0 bases from V and 0 bases from J; bases unmatched to any gene: 9. CDR1 and CDR2 (germline): MNHEY, SVGAGI. In nucleotides, the CDR3 is TGTGCCAGCAGTTACTCGATGGCTAGCGGGATCAGCTCCTACGAGCAGTACTTC. Translation gives CASSYSMASGISSYEQYF.

This clonotype appeared a single time. J is TRBJ2-2 and V is TRBV29-1; TRBD2 matches 7 bases. Germline loops: CDR1 SQVTM, CDR2 ANQGSEA. Losses at the gene ends were 3 bases for V and 6 bases for J; bases not matched to a gene: 7. CDR3 length: 14 residues. CDR3 residues: CSVDQGGSSGELFF. CDR3 nucleotide sequence: TGCAGCGTTGATCAGGGAGGGAGCTCCGGGGAGCTGTTTTTT.

On this clonotype itself: This may be a read error: a much more frequent sequence differs by one nucleotide. The chain employs TRBV28 and TRBJ2-1; D may be TRBD2 (6 bases). With 5 bases removed from V and 9 bases from J, the gap between germline ends came to 11 bases. CDR3 length: 12 residues. Germline values: CDR1 MDHEN, CDR2 SYDVKM. CDR3 DNA sequence: TGTGCCAGCAGTCGGGCTAGCGTTGAGCAGTTCTTC. Protein product: CASSRASVEQFF.